These T cell receptor beta chains were read from a single sample in a study of blood T cell repertoires in COVID-19. Profiled with immunoSEQ multiplex PCR; TCRdb holds only in-frame clones, not every one. In the table there are tens of thousands of clones, over 75% of which are singletons. The sequenced sample consisted of peripheral blood. The receptor source for this set is a woman aged 70-85 years with acute or convalescent COVID-19. CDR3s include the opening cysteine and the closing phenylalanine or tryptophan. D genes are given only for firm matches. Clone size is stated in some rows and not others, as once, few, many or a class when expanded.

V: TRBV7-3; size: NA; D: TRBD1; length: 16; J: TRBJ2-2; CDR3: CASSLGTGKYTGELFF; DNA: TGTGCCAGCAGCTTAGGGACAGGGAAATACACCGGGGAGCTGTTTTTT
V: TRBV4-1; size: NA; D: TRBD1; length: 15; J: TRBJ2-5; CDR3: CASSQGWQGVETQYF; DNA: TGCGCCAGCAGCCAAGGATGGCAGGGGGTTGAGACCCAGTACTTC
V: TRBV24-1; size: once; D: NA; length: 15; J: TRBJ2-1; CDR3: CATSNLAATYNEQFF; DNA: TGTGCCACCAGCAACCTTGCGGCAACCTACAATGAGCAGTTCTTC
V: TRBV10-3; size: NA; D: NA; length: 14; J: TRBJ1-5; CDR3: CAISESQLNQPQHF; DNA: TGTGCCATCAGTGAGTCACAGCTCAATCAGCCCCAGCATTTT
V: TRBV20-1; size: NA; D: NA; length: 11; J: TRBJ1-2; CDR3: CSARDKGGYTF; DNA: TGCAGTGCTAGAGACAAGGGGGGCTACACCTTC
V: TRBV9; size: NA; D: TRBD1; length: 13; J: TRBJ2-2; CDR3: CASRTGGTGELFF; DNA: TGTGCCAGCAGGACAGGGGGCACCGGGGAGCTGTTTTTT
V: TRBV7-8; size: NA; D: TRBD1; length: 19; J: TRBJ2-5; CDR3: CASSLAFIGTGGDLGTQYF; DNA: TGTGCCAGCAGCTTAGCCTTCATTGGGACAGGGGGCGATTTAGGGACCCAGTACTTC
V: TRBV7-9; size: once; D: NA; length: 15; J: TRBJ2-3; CDR3: CASSLGRGLADTQYF; DNA: TGTGCCAGCAGCTTAGGGCGGGGCTTGGCAGATACGCAGTATTTT
V: TRBV2; size: NA; D: TRBD1; length: 15; J: TRBJ1-6; CDR3: CASDPRTGGGSPLHF; DNA: TGTGCCAGCGATCCCAGGACAGGCGGAGGTTCACCCCTCCACTTT
V: TRBV15; size: once; D: NA; length: 13; J: TRBJ2-1; CDR3: CATSSPGRAGQFF; DNA: TGTGCCACCAGCAGTCCGGGTCGTGCGGGGCAGTTCTTC
V: TRBV6-5; size: few; D: NA; length: 13; J: TRBJ2-3; CDR3: CATTGGGSDTQYF; DNA: TGTGCCACTACCGGCGGAGGCTCAGATACGCAGTATTTT
V: TRBV19; size: NA; D: NA; length: 13; J: TRBJ1-1; CDR3: CASSIFGRPRAFF; DNA: TGTGCCAGTAGTATTTTCGGCAGGCCAAGGGCTTTCTTT
V: TRBV29-1; size: once; D: NA; length: 13; J: TRBJ2-5; CDR3: CSVGRTASETQYF; DNA: TGCAGCGTTGGGAGGACAGCCTCCGAGACCCAGTACTTC
V: TRBV6-5; size: NA; D: NA; length: 13; J: TRBJ2-5; CDR3: CASRSLDQETQYF; DNA: TGTGCCAGCAGGAGCCTAGACCAAGAGACCCAGTACTTC
V: TRBV6-2/TRBV6-3; size: NA; D: TRBD1; length: 15; J: TRBJ1-2; CDR3: CASSYRDSFVGGYTF; DNA: TGTGCCAGCAGTTACCGGGACAGCTTTGTAGGTGGCTACACCTTC
V: TRBV3-1/TRBV3-2; size: NA; D: NA; length: 14; J: TRBJ2-1; CDR3: CASSHLFSGNEQFF; DNA: TGTGCCAGCAGCCACCTATTTAGCGGCAATGAGCAGTTCTTC
V: TRBV28; size: NA; D: NA; length: 14; J: TRBJ1-1; CDR3: CAINLGGEAAEAFF; DNA: TGTGCCATCAATCTAGGAGGGGAGGCGGCTGAAGCTTTCTTT
V: TRBV5-6; size: NA; D: NA; length: 16; J: TRBJ2-2; CDR3: CASSLGRLVDTGELFF; DNA: TGTGCCAGCAGCTTGGGCAGACTAGTGGACACCGGGGAGCTGTTTTTT
V: TRBV15; size: NA; D: TRBD1; length: 17; J: TRBJ1-6; CDR3: CATSRTVSGTADSPLHF; DNA: TGTGCCACCAGCAGGACAGTCTCGGGGACAGCCGATTCACCCCTCCACTTT
V: TRBV6-5; size: NA; D: TRBD1; length: 15; J: TRBJ2-1; CDR3: CASRAGQGGFNEQFF; DNA: TGTGCCAGCAGGGCGGGACAGGGTGGATTCAATGAGCAGTTCTTC
V: TRBV7-7; size: NA; D: NA; length: 13; J: TRBJ2-3; CDR3: CASTPLGPDTQYF; DNA: TGTGCCAGCACCCCCCTTGGGCCAGATACGCAGTATTTT
V: TRBV6-2/TRBV6-3; size: NA; D: NA; length: 14; J: TRBJ1-1; CDR3: CASSRGGSNTEAFF; DNA: TGTGCCAGCAGCCGCGGGGGAAGCAACACTGAAGCTTTCTTT
V: TRBV19; size: NA; D: TRBD2; length: 14; J: TRBJ2-1; CDR3: CASSNREVPMKQFF; DNA: TGTGCCAGTAGTAACCGGGAGGTCCCAATGAAGCAGTTCTTC
V: TRBV3-1/TRBV3-2; size: NA; D: TRBD1; length: 14; J: TRBJ2-4; CDR3: CASSPPGGKNIQYF; DNA: TGTGCCAGCAGCCCCCCAGGGGGTAAAAACATTCAGTACTTC
V: TRBV3-1/TRBV3-2; size: NA; D: NA; length: 14; J: TRBJ1-4; CDR3: CASSAKGRDEKLFF; DNA: TGTGCCAGCAGCGCAAAAGGGAGGGATGAAAAACTGTTTTTT
V: TRBV6-4; size: NA; D: TRBD2; length: 17; J: TRBJ2-1; CDR3: CASSENPGLAGGNEQFF; DNA: TGTGCCAGCAGTGAAAACCCTGGACTAGCGGGAGGTAATGAGCAGTTCTTC
V: TRBV27; size: NA; D: NA; length: 13; J: TRBJ1-4; CDR3: CASGTQQGGKLFF; DNA: TGTGCCAGCGGCACCCAACAGGGCGGAAAACTGTTTTTT
V: TRBV24-1; size: NA; D: TRBD2; length: 16; J: TRBJ2-1; CDR3: CATSVRLAGGSNEQFF; DNA: TGTGCCACCAGTGTGAGACTAGCGGGAGGTTCGAATGAGCAGTTCTTC
V: TRBV7-2; size: NA; D: NA; length: 16; J: TRBJ2-3; CDR3: CASSSTRRSLTDTQYF; DNA: TGTGCCAGCAGCTCCACGAGGAGGTCGCTCACAGATACGCAGTATTTT
V: TRBV5-5; size: NA; D: NA; length: 15; J: TRBJ1-2; CDR3: CASSLAGGDTYGYTF; DNA: TGTGCCAGCAGCTTGGCCGGGGGGGACACCTATGGCTACACCTTC
V: TRBV11-2; size: few; D: NA; length: 15; J: TRBJ2-2; CDR3: CASSPNQGFTGELFF; DNA: TGTGCCAGCAGCCCTAACCAGGGGTTCACCGGGGAGCTGTTTTTT
V: TRBV18; size: NA; D: NA; length: 11; J: TRBJ2-5; CDR3: CASFNQETQYF; DNA: TGTGCCAGCTTCAACCAAGAGACCCAGTACTTC
V: TRBV4-3; size: NA; D: NA; length: 19; J: TRBJ1-3; CDR3: CASSHRGTDPPFSGNTIYF; DNA: TGCGCCAGCAGCCACAGGGGCACGGATCCCCCTTTCTCTGGAAACACCATATATTTT
V: TRBV6-2/TRBV6-3; size: NA; D: NA; length: 15; J: TRBJ2-2; CDR3: CASSYMGPNTGELFF; DNA: TGTGCCAGCAGTTACATGGGGCCGAACACCGGGGAGCTGTTTTTT
V: TRBV18; size: NA; D: TRBD1; length: 16; J: TRBJ2-2; CDR3: CASSPQTGGNTGELFF; DNA: TGTGCCAGCTCACCACAGACAGGGGGAAACACCGGGGAGCTGTTTTTT
V: TRBV4-3; size: NA; D: NA; length: 17; J: TRBJ1-4; CDR3: CASSQDPGPTSNEKLFF; DNA: TGCGCCAGCAGCCAAGACCCAGGCCCAACATCTAATGAAAAACTGTTTTTT
V: TRBV29-1; size: NA; D: TRBD1; length: 13; J: TRBJ1-1; CDR3: CSLRKGGYTEAFF; DNA: TGCAGCCTTCGAAAAGGGGGCTATACTGAAGCTTTCTTT
V: TRBV4-1; size: NA; D: TRBD1; length: 22; J: TRBJ2-6; CDR3: CASSQEIRFPGTGSGGANVLTF; DNA: TGCGCCAGCAGCCAAGAAATCCGATTTCCCGGGACAGGGTCGGGTGGGGCCAACGTCCTGACTTTC
V: TRBV27; size: NA; D: NA; length: 14; J: TRBJ2-3; CDR3: CASSSGTSTDTQYF; DNA: TGTGCCAGCAGCTCCGGGACTAGCACAGATACGCAGTATTTT
V: TRBV11-2; size: NA; D: NA; length: 15; J: TRBJ1-6; CDR3: CASRVQGLANSPLHF; DNA: TGTGCCAGCAGGGTACAGGGTTTGGCTAATTCACCCCTCCACTTT
V: TRBV11-2; size: NA; D: NA; length: 17; J: TRBJ2-5; CDR3: CASSLVPMRGVQETQYF; DNA: TGTGCCAGCAGCTTAGTCCCAATGCGGGGCGTGCAAGAGACCCAGTACTTC
V: TRBV7-9; size: NA; D: TRBD1; length: 18; J: TRBJ2-3; CDR3: CASSSLPGQGYSTDTQYF; DNA: TGTGCCAGCAGCTCCCTGCCGGGACAGGGGTATAGCACAGATACGCAGTATTTT
V: TRBV7-2; size: once; D: NA; length: 14; J: TRBJ2-5; CDR3: CASSLAGGRETQYF; DNA: TGTGCCAGCAGCTTAGCGGGGGGGCGGGAGACCCAGTACTTC
V: TRBV4-1; size: NA; D: NA; length: 17; J: TRBJ1-6; CDR3: CASSQEGAANYNSPLHF; DNA: TGCGCCAGCAGCCAAGAAGGGGCAGCAAACTATAATTCACCCCTCCACTTT
V: TRBV4-3; size: NA; D: NA; length: 16; J: TRBJ1-3; CDR3: CASSPDRTVSGNTIYF; DNA: TGCGCCAGCAGCCCCGATAGGACAGTCTCTGGAAACACCATATATTTT
V: TRBV19; size: NA; D: NA; length: 13; J: TRBJ1-1; CDR3: CASRRKGVTEAFF; DNA: TGTGCCAGTAGGAGGAAAGGGGTGACTGAAGCTTTCTTT
V: TRBV6-1; size: NA; D: NA; length: 12; J: TRBJ1-2; CDR3: CASSETVAGYTF; DNA: TGTGCCAGCAGTGAGACAGTGGCTGGCTACACCTTC